Listed below are T cell receptor beta chains from one sample, sequenced in a study of shared clonotypes between healthy human individuals. The data were produced by immunoSEQ multiplex PCR, yet TCRdb's version contains in-frame clones alone and is incomplete. Of roughly 2.6 million clones in the sample, approximately 92% were seen once. Sequenced sample: naive CD4+ T cells sorted from blood. These receptors all come from a man between 18 and 29 years old in good health. Each CDR3 is given with its conserved first and last residue. Each record gives: J gene, V gene, D gene, clone size, CDR3 DNA, CDR3 protein. A D gene is named only where the DNA matches it firmly. The listing skips clone size in some rows; elsewhere it reads once, few, many or a size class.

j_gene: TRBJ2-5; v_gene: TRBV28; d_gene: NA; abundance: NA; CDR3nt: TGTGCCAGCAGTTCTTACAGGGAGGAGACCCAGTACTTC; CDR3aa: CASSSYREETQYF
j_gene: TRBJ2-1; v_gene: TRBV18; d_gene: TRBD1; abundance: NA; CDR3nt: TGTGCCAGCTCACCACTGGGGACAGGGGACTACAATGAGCAGTTCTTC; CDR3aa: CASSPLGTGDYNEQFF
j_gene: TRBJ1-5; v_gene: TRBV6-1; d_gene: TRBD1; abundance: NA; CDR3nt: TGTGCCAGTTGGACAGGGAATCAGCCCCAGCATTTT; CDR3aa: CASWTGNQPQHF
j_gene: TRBJ2-7; v_gene: TRBV29-1; d_gene: TRBD2; abundance: NA; CDR3nt: TGCAGCGTTGAAGACGGACTAGCGGGGGGCTACGAGCAGTACTTC; CDR3aa: CSVEDGLAGGYEQYF
j_gene: TRBJ2-2; v_gene: TRBV5-1; d_gene: NA; abundance: NA; CDR3nt: TGCGCCAGCAGCTTGTCAGAACCGAACACCGGGGAGCTGTTTTTT; CDR3aa: CASSLSEPNTGELFF
j_gene: TRBJ1-5; v_gene: TRBV28; d_gene: TRBD1; abundance: NA; CDR3nt: TGTGCCAGCGATACCGGGACAGGGCGTCAGCCCCAGCATTTT; CDR3aa: CASDTGTGRQPQHF
j_gene: TRBJ2-7; v_gene: TRBV18; d_gene: NA; abundance: NA; CDR3nt: TGTGCCAGCTCACCATTCGGGACACTCTACGAGCAGTACTTC; CDR3aa: CASSPFGTLYEQYF
j_gene: TRBJ2-7; v_gene: TRBV28; d_gene: NA; abundance: once; CDR3nt: TGTGCCAGCAGTGGAGACAGAGCCTACGAGCAGTACTTC; CDR3aa: CASSGDRAYEQYF
j_gene: TRBJ1-4; v_gene: TRBV7-2; d_gene: NA; abundance: NA; CDR3nt: TGTGCCACGGGACGGCCCGGTGAAAAACTGTTTTTT; CDR3aa: CATGRPGEKLFF
j_gene: TRBJ1-3; v_gene: TRBV15; d_gene: NA; abundance: NA; CDR3nt: TGTGCCACCAGCAAACAGAGGGTAGCTGGAAACACCATATATTTT; CDR3aa: CATSKQRVAGNTIYF
j_gene: TRBJ2-5; v_gene: TRBV7-9; d_gene: NA; abundance: NA; CDR3nt: TGTGCCAGCAGCTCCGAGGTAATGGCGTACCAAGAGACCCAGTACTTC; CDR3aa: CASSSEVMAYQETQYF
j_gene: TRBJ1-4; v_gene: TRBV30; d_gene: TRBD1; abundance: NA; CDR3nt: TGTGCCTGGAGTGTAGGGGGCAATAATGAAAAACTGTTTTTT; CDR3aa: CAWSVGGNNEKLFF
j_gene: TRBJ2-5; v_gene: TRBV2; d_gene: NA; abundance: NA; CDR3nt: TGTGCCAGCAGTGCGGACGGCCAAGAGACCCAGTACTTC; CDR3aa: CASSADGQETQYF
j_gene: TRBJ1-1; v_gene: TRBV5-1; d_gene: NA; abundance: NA; CDR3nt: TGCGCCAGCAGCCCCGAACCAACCGCTGAAGCTTTCTTT; CDR3aa: CASSPEPTAEAFF
j_gene: TRBJ2-5; v_gene: TRBV27; d_gene: TRBD2; abundance: NA; CDR3nt: TGTGCCAGCAGTCCCGCGCGTCTAGCGGTAGAGACCCAGTACTTC; CDR3aa: CASSPARLAVETQYF
j_gene: TRBJ1-1; v_gene: TRBV5-1; d_gene: NA; abundance: NA; CDR3nt: TGCGCCAGCAGCTCGAACCCAGTGAACACTGAAGCTTTCTTT; CDR3aa: CASSSNPVNTEAFF
j_gene: TRBJ1-5; v_gene: TRBV10-2; d_gene: NA; abundance: NA; CDR3nt: TGCGCCAGCAGTGATGGGGGCGTGCATCAGCCCCAGCATTTT; CDR3aa: CASSDGGVHQPQHF
j_gene: TRBJ2-6; v_gene: TRBV28; d_gene: NA; abundance: NA; CDR3nt: TGTGCCTTGAGTGAATCTGGGGCCAACGTCCTGACTTTC; CDR3aa: CALSESGANVLTF
j_gene: TRBJ2-5; v_gene: TRBV4-1; d_gene: NA; abundance: few; CDR3nt: TGCGCCAGCAGCCAAGATGGGGGGTCGGAGACCCAGTACTTC; CDR3aa: CASSQDGGSETQYF
j_gene: TRBJ1-6; v_gene: TRBV2; d_gene: NA; abundance: NA; CDR3nt: TGTGCCAGCAGCACAGTAAATTCACCCCTCCACTTT; CDR3aa: CASSTVNSPLHF
j_gene: TRBJ1-2; v_gene: TRBV18; d_gene: NA; abundance: NA; CDR3nt: TGTGCCAGCTCACCGAGGCAGTTAAGTGACTATGGCTACACCTTC; CDR3aa: CASSPRQLSDYGYTF
j_gene: TRBJ2-7; v_gene: TRBV27; d_gene: TRBD2; abundance: NA; CDR3nt: TGTGCCAGCAGCAGGGCTAGCGGGGGGGAGGTCTACGAGCAGTACTTC; CDR3aa: CASSRASGGEVYEQYF